These T cell receptor beta chains were read from a single sample in a study of glioma-infiltrating T cells. TCRdb re-called the multiplex PCR reads with MiXCR, one entry per CDR3 protein. The sample consists of approximately 190,000 distinct CDR3 sequences, about 32% of them appearing once. The source material was glioma tissue, nonneoplastic brain tissue, or PBMCs (not recorded which). The receptors here all came from a human donor with low-grade glioma or glioblastoma, undergoing nonglioma brain surgery, or in good health (not recorded which). Each CDR3 is given with its conserved first and last residue.

length: 13
V: TRBV7-2
CDR3: CASNVHGPDTQYF

length: 17
V: TRBV7-6
CDR3: CASSQYHPDSDGAEQYF

length: 12
V: TRBV3-1
CDR3: CASSHLLAEQFF

length: 18
V: TRBV12-3/TRBV12-4
CDR3: CASSLALKTSGGYNEQFF

length: 15
V: TRBV6-2/TRBV6-3
CDR3: CASRKTSGGSYEQYF

length: 12
V: TRBV18
CDR3: CASSPLEDTQYF

length: 15
V: TRBV12-3/TRBV12-4
CDR3: CASSLGQGGIQPQHF

length: 14
V: TRBV7-9
CDR3: CASSLAAGTYGYTF

length: 11
V: TRBV28
CDR3: CASSLLVEQFF

length: 15
V: TRBV6-4
CDR3: CASSGGTSGSNEQFF

length: 15
V: TRBV27
CDR3: CATISKPGIVGELFF

length: 17
V: TRBV7-6
CDR3: CAIRRTGRSSRTATQYF

length: 13
V: TRBV20-1
CDR3: CVAATGPSYGYTF

length: 17
V: TRBV28
CDR3: CASSSRAGGPGTDTQYF

length: 17
V: TRBV5-1
CDR3: CASSGGTSGPNTGELFF

length: 13
V: TRBV29-1
CDR3: CSVKPGQGPTQHF

length: 14
V: TRBV19
CDR3: CASSIGNVNQPQHF

length: 14
V: TRBV15
CDR3: CATSRGSGNTEAFF

length: 11
V: TRBV7-9
CDR3: CASGQDQPQHF

length: 14
V: TRBV27
CDR3: CASSYDIDTGPQHF

length: 16
V: TRBV10-3
CDR3: CAISDPRGTSNTEASF

length: 14
V: TRBV5-4
CDR3: CASSLGLALETQYF

length: 14
V: TRBV27
CDR3: CASSFREWNQPQHF

length: 14
V: TRBV19
CDR3: CASGPQDFPYEQYF

length: 15
V: TRBV29-1
CDR3: CSVGGDRGFSYEQYF

length: 14
V: TRBV6-1
CDR3: CASSVNRNYQPQHF

length: 16
V: TRBV10-3
CDR3: CVISLSGTSGYNEQFF

length: 12
V: TRBV6-2/TRBV6-3
CDR3: CATNPLAGELFF

length: 15
V: TRBV15
CDR3: CATRTASGAYNEQFF

length: 14
V: TRBV29-1
CDR3: CSVPGQGITDTQYF

length: 15
V: TRBV6-2/TRBV6-3
CDR3: CASTKGQLSTDTQYF

length: 15
V: TRBV28
CDR3: CASREDRVRLYEQYF

length: 16
V: TRBV28
CDR3: CASTGTPGESGNTIYF

length: 14
V: TRBV4-1
CDR3: CASSLQGRGNTIYF

length: 19
V: TRBV7-2
CDR3: CASSPRGGTPPGASYEQYF

length: 13
V: TRBV12-5
CDR3: CASGPTQGQPEHF

length: 11
V: TRBV10-3
CDR3: CAIRGVETQYF

length: 16
V: TRBV4-1
CDR3: CASSLGGVRERNEQFF

length: 15
V: TRBV11-2
CDR3: CASSFLSQGDNEQYF

length: 15
V: TRBV27
CDR3: CASSLIRGSYNEQFF

length: 15
V: TRBV11-2
CDR3: CASSLEAGGSDTQYF

length: 13
V: TRBV7-2
CDR3: CASSGLGKNIQYF